This T cell receptor beta chain derives from a study of T cell responses to AZD1222 COVID-19 vaccine. Findings of the study overall: It should be noted that donors were predominantly white British and more often female, and clonal diversity was possibly underestimated.

Of note for this clone: Its antigen is unknown.

The CDR3 loop spans 15 amino acids. Germline loops: CDR1 SGHRS, CDR2 YFSETQ. V lost 0 bases to trimming and J lost 7 bases, with 13 bases between them. TCRdb keeps only in-frame clones here, not all; method: immunoSEQ multiplex PCR. The sample shows under 200,000 clones, about 88% of them seen only once. The chain carries TRBV5-1 and TRBJ1-4; D unresolved. This TCR was recovered from an adult who received the AZD1222 COVID-19 vaccine. This sample comprised peripheral blood, obtained 28 days after the second AZD1222 dose. Here the CDR3 reads CASSLGDRGSEKLFF. CDR3 nucleotides: TGCGCCAGCAGCTTGGGGGATAGAGGGAGTGAAAAACTGTTTTTT.